The 14 T cell receptor beta chains below all came from one sample that was sequenced in a study of T-cell memory formation after mild COVID-19 (dated by TCRdb to the early 2020s). Library construction relied on 5' RACE. Sequencing took place on an Illumina NovaSeq 6000. Through fastp at Q25 and MiXCR, TCRdb rebuilt clones from the public reads, retaining in-frame beta chains. Rows are combined by CDR3 protein, so each entry shows the most common genes and DNA. The sample table shows about 560,000 distinct CDR3 sequences, and roughly 17% are seen once. The ten largest clones represent about 7.4% of the sample. Sequenced sample: PBMCs or a T cell subset sorted from them (not recorded which). These receptors were obtained from an adult woman who had mild COVID-19 (a few samples of this study predate the infection). The sample titles of this study are shuffled in the database, so cell type and time point are left out; the donor was told from shared clones.

This clonotype has just a few counts. This chain links TRBV12-3 or TRBV12-4 with TRBJ2-2; 7 bases match TRBD1. V dropped 5 bases and J dropped 0; count of bases not matched to a gene: 6. The CDR3 runs 16 residues. The CDR3: CASSPFGTANTGELFF. CDR3 bases: TGTGCCAGCAGTCCTTTCGGGACAGCGAACACCGGGGAGCTGTTTTTT.

This clonotype has a handful of counts. This chain uses TRBV19 with TRBJ2-6; TRBD1 matches at 10 bases. CDR3 length: 18 residues. Trimming cost V 7 bases and J 0 bases; bases outside gene matches: 9. Germline CDR1 LNHDA, CDR2 SQIVND (reference sequence). The CDR3 DNA reads as TGTGCCAGTAAGGAGACAGGGGGCCTCCTCTCTGGGGCCAACGTCCTGACTTTC. This sequence encodes CASKETGGLLSGANVLTF.

The chain uses TRBV30 and TRBJ2-2, with 14 nucleotides matching TRBD2. This CDR3 is built from 16 residues. Germline-derived CDR1 and CDR2 are GTSNPN and SVGIG (reference sequence). Unmatched junction bases numbered 8, after V lost 6 bases and J lost 5 bases. In DNA form, the CDR3 reads TGTGCCTGCAAGACTAGCGGGGGGGAAAGAACCGGGGAGCTGTTTTTT. As protein: CACKTSGGERTGELFF.

This clonotype was counted a few times. This chain uses TRBV7-3 with TRBJ1-2, with D unresolved. This CDR3 region has 13 residues. The germline CDR1 and CDR2 sequences are SGHTA and FQGTGA. The V end lost 4 bases, the J end lost 2 bases, and 8 bases lay between the germline ends. CDR3 residues: CASSSTWNYGYTF. DNA of the CDR3: TGTGCCAGCAGCTCTACTTGGAACTATGGCTACACCTTC.

This clonotype was counted many times. V is TRBV4-3 and J is TRBJ2-1; D call uncertain. The V end was cut by 4 bases, the J end by 9 bases, with 13 bases between. Germline values: CDR1 LGHNA, CDR2 YSLEER. This CDR3 contains 13 residues. The CDR3 here is CASSPYLSREQFF. The CDR3 DNA sequence: TGCGCCAGCAGCCCGTATCTTTCTCGTGAGCAGTTCTTC.

The table lists this clonotype with a few counts. The V gene is TRBV3-1, the J gene TRBJ2-1, with a weak D call TRBD2 (6 bases). Trimming removed 0 bases from V and 12 bases from J, with 18 bases in between. Germline lookup yields CDR1 LGHDT and CDR2 YNNKEL (reference sequence). This CDR3 region has 15 residues. This CDR3 reads CASSQDPQSGRWQFF. The CDR3 DNA is TGTGCCAGCAGCCAAGACCCCCAGTCAGGGAGGTGGCAGTTCTTC.

This clonotype was seen a few times. The chain employs TRBV27 and TRBJ1-5; D perhaps matches TRBD1 (6 bases). The V and J ends lost 6 bases and 4 bases respectively, with 13 bases between them. In germline, CDR1 is MNHEY, CDR2 SMNVEV (reference sequence). The length of the CDR3 is 14 residues. The CDR3 nucleotides are TGTGCCAGCAGCGAGGGGGAGGCGAATCAGCCCCAGCATTTT. This gives the protein CASSEGEANQPQHF.

This clonotype was observed a few times. The chain has TRBV27 and TRBJ2-2; 9 nucleotides line up with TRBD2. The ends lost 3 bases at V and 1 base at J; junction bases unmatched: 9. The germline V gene encodes CDR1 MNHEY and CDR2 SMNVEV (reference sequence). The CDR3 contains 18 residues. The CDR3 loop reads CASSLRYSGGRNTGELFF. In nucleotides, the CDR3 is TGTGCCAGCAGTTTGCGGTATAGCGGGGGCCGGAACACCGGGGAGCTGTTTTTT.

The chain combines TRBV29-1 with TRBJ1-2; 10 bases fit TRBD1. Per germline, CDR1 SQVTM and CDR2 ANQGSEA. The CDR3 runs 15 residues. V shed 3 bases, J shed 6 bases, and the junction held 10 bases outside the gene matches. The CDR3 is CSVEGFGTGVDGYTF. CDR3 nucleotide sequence: TGCAGCGTTGAGGGATTCGGGACAGGGGTTGATGGCTACACCTTC. The whole variable domain, filled in from reference TRBV29-1 and TRBJ1-2, reads SAVISQKPSRDICQRGTSLTIQCQVDSQVTMMFWYRQQPGQSLTLIATANQGSEATYESGFVIDKFPISRPNLTFSTLTVSNMSPEDSSIYLCSVEGFGTGVDGYTFGSGTRLTVV.

This clonotype was seen a handful of times. CDR3 loop: CASRSGTSGDYEQYF. Written as DNA, the CDR3 is TGTGCCAGCAGATCCGGGACTAGCGGGGACTACGAGCAGTACTTC. The rearrangement uses TRBV19 and TRBJ2-7, with 13 nucleotides matching TRBD2. CDR3 length: 15 residues. V lost 9 bases, J lost 3 bases, and 8 bases stayed unmatched. The germline gives CDR1 LNHDA, CDR2 SQIVND (reference sequence).

In its sample, this clonotype was seen many times. J is TRBJ1-1 and V is TRBV5-6; 12 bases align to TRBD1. The CDR3 has 16 amino acids. Germline values: CDR1 SGHDT, CDR2 YYEEEE. V trimming: 4 bases; J trimming: 4 bases; junction bases outside the gene matches: 8. CDR3 sequence (DNA): TGTGCCAGCAGCCGGGACAGGGGGCGTCCGGGCACTGAAGCTTTCTTT. Translation gives CASSRDRGRPGTEAFF. Looking up the rest from reference TRBV5-6 and TRBJ1-1 gives the full variable domain: DAGVTQSPTHLIKTRGQQVTLRCSPKSGHDTVSWYQQALGQGPQFIFQYYEEEERQRGNFPDRFSGHQFPNYSSELNVNALLLGDSALYLCASSRDRGRPGTEAFFGQGTRLTVV.

The chain recombines TRBV5-1 with TRBJ1-1; tentative D call: TRBD1 (5 bases). V was trimmed by 5 bases and J by 4 bases, leaving 12 bases between them. This CDR3 has 13 amino acids. The germline gives CDR1 SGHRS, CDR2 YFSETQ. The CDR3 loop is CASRQGPSTEAFF. CDR3 nucleotides: TGCGCCAGCAGGCAGGGACCATCCACTGAAGCTTTCTTT.

V and J are TRBV6-1 and TRBJ2-1; the match to TRBD2 covers 10 bases. Per the germline V gene, CDR1 is MNHNS and CDR2 is SASEGT. This CDR3 is 12 amino acids long. The CDR3 DNA reads as TGTGTAAGCGGGAGGGCCTACAATGAGCAGTTCTTC. Its translation: CVSGRAYNEQFF.

This clonotype was counted between two and nine times. The CDR3 loop is CASSFGDGRSYNEQFF. The CDR3 coding sequence is TGTGCCAGCAGTTTTGGAGATGGGCGTTCCTACAATGAGCAGTTCTTC. The chain carries TRBV27 and TRBJ2-1; D is unclear. Deletions cut 3 bases from V and 1 base from J, with 13 bases between. CDR1 is MNHEY and CDR2 is SMNVEV in the germline V gene (reference sequence). The CDR3 contains 16 residues.